This section outlines one T cell receptor (beta chain) sequence together with its context. Its antigen remains undetermined. No qualities accompany the bases; no much larger clone lies one base away. Libraries came from the immunoSEQ multiplex PCR assay. For the multiplex PCR, a mixture combining 60 forward primers for TCR Vbeta segments and 13 reverse primers for TCR Jbeta segments was used. Amplification of the CDR3 region of rearranged TCR beta genes was performed with a multiplex PCR assay on genomic DNA. On the Illumina HiSeq System, the amplified TCR beta libraries were sequenced as 87-base-pair reads. In the source study's methods: A later analysis counted tens of millions of unique TCR beta chains across the 550 to 750 repertoires, and around 12 million of these chains were shared by at least two donors. A nearest-neighbor algorithm error-corrected the raw reads and collapsed the reads into unique sequences, merging closely related sequences to remove PCR and sequencing errors. CDR3 sequences were aligned to IMGT reference sequences to assign V, D and J gene segments. For a sequence to be retained, at least a six-nucleotide match to both a V gene segment and a J gene segment was required. A rearrangement counted as productive if the CDR3 had no stop codons and remained in frame with V and J, and every other rearrangement counted as non-productive. Following IMGT convention, CDR3 was defined as the stretch from the second conserved V-encoded cysteine to the conserved J-encoded phenylalanine. Sequences without an unambiguous match to a single V gene segment were excluded from the earlier analysis of 450 to 650 of the donors. An earlier analysis of under 750 of the donors called V segments functional above 56.7% productive rearrangements and segregating when the between-donor standard deviation exceeded 5%. A statistical classification framework was built to diagnose cytomegalovirus status from the catalog of TCR beta chain sequences. In a later analysis, TCR nucleotide sequences were compared against IMGT/GENE-DB human TR gene sequences so that V and J genes could be assigned. In a later analysis, CDR3 sequences and most-parsimonious VDJ recombination scenarios were assigned using the TCRdist pipeline. In a later analysis, each TCR beta chain was defined by its CDR3 amino acid sequence together with its V-gene family, and reads without a unique V-gene family were excluded. In a later analysis, 500 to 650 highly shared, low-generation-probability nucleotide sequences were removed to address suspected cross-contamination and a sequencing artifact. For each public chain, a later analysis derived a clonal expansion index from normalized ranks of inferred template counts within each repertoire. In a later analysis, generation probabilities were computed using a VDJ recombination model fitted to out-of-frame rearrangements, and the results were checked against IGoR. Hypergeometric tests were used in a later analysis to score TCR-TCR, TCR-HLA and TCR-CMV co-occurrence, with a repertoire-size bias correction applied to the TCR pairs. In a later analysis, false discovery rates were estimated by permuting HLA or CMV assignments 20 times. In a later analysis, co-occurring TCRs were grouped using DBSCAN, with TCRdist sequence similarity added in when clustering inside HLA-allele-positive subsets. Repertoires with fewer than 30,000 or more than 120,000 public chains were left out of co-occurrence clustering, as were about 5 repertoires with anomalous nucleotide sharing. TCRdb took this table from immuneACCESS and kept in-frame rearrangements with V and J called. Such tables lack part of the clones; where checked against another copy, unresolved V genes explain under half of the gap, and the rest is unexplained. That table supplies the V and J calls and clone size; D and trimming were determined from the DNA. The sample includes under 200,000 clones, with approximately 71% observed a single time. The top ten clones comprise roughly 7.6% of the sample.

This entry comes from a study of cytomegalovirus exposure and HLA in healthy donors (dated 2017 in TCRdb). Some background on the complete study: In an earlier analysis of approximately 640 of the donors, roughly 300 Gb of sequence data and some 120 million unique TCR beta sequences from about 179 million T cells were reported. Donor age, sex, ethnicity and CMV serostatus were compiled together with the repertoire data. Rather than drawing on any new phenotypic data, the later analysis identified candidate immune exposures from TCR beta sequences and the way those sequences occurred across donors. Among about 400 genotyped donors of the cohort, an average of approximately 240,000 unique TCR beta nucleotide sequences was sequenced per donor, of which 15% to 20% were non-productive. Among the approximately 430 genotyped donors, approximately 77% belonged to the genetic ancestry cluster associated with self-reported Caucasian donors. Typing coverage differed by locus: A, B, C, DRB1 and DQB1 were typed in about 620-640 donors, DQA1 in approximately 520, DPA1 in around 600, and DPB1 in 450 to 490. Four or five DR-DQ haplotypes were handled as single units for association and clustering because linkage in the cohort was strong. To predict cytomegalovirus infection status, the study combined high-throughput TCR immunosequencing, statistical association of individual TCRs with disease status, and machine learning. In a later analysis, previously published TCR beta repertoires from about 670 donors were re-analyzed and high-resolution HLA genotyping was added so that TCR occurrence patterns could be studied. Class I and class II HLA loci were covered by the typing at four-digit resolution. Using immunosequencing, the study profiled T cell repertoires from fewer than 850 subjects and related those repertoires to cytomegalovirus serostatus. To decide whether each TCR beta V gene segment behaved as functional or pseudogenic, an earlier analysis of some 540 of the donors relied on high-throughput TCR beta sequencing. Besides the first cohort of around 700 subjects, a separate validation cohort made up of about 120 different subjects was used. Genome-wide SNP genotypes for about 55% of the roughly 670 donors were used in a later genetic analysis, which treated that subset as a discovery cohort. An early release covering 500 to 750 HLA-typed donors comprised roughly 300 gigabases of sequencing data and around 85 million unique TCR sequences. The study aimed to test whether signatures of past pathogen exposure could be identified by cataloging public T cell receptors. All discovery cohort repertoires had been generated using a single sequencing platform. Overall study results and their limits: In a later analysis, more than 15,000 TCR beta sequences were associated with specific HLA alleles at a false discovery rate of 0.05. Roughly uniform sequencing depth across donors was assumed in presence/absence analyses, although this assumption may not hold. Linkage disequilibrium might explain the correlated functional status among segregating V segments, but an unknown experimental factor could not be ruled out. According to the authors, the approach could potentially be generalized to other disease states and immunological phenotypes. A later analysis reported that several top co-occurrence clusters appeared linked to parvovirus B19, influenza, CMV and Epstein-Barr virus. Because counts were too low, some 17 rarely observed V segments, including chromosome 9 orphons, were left out of the earlier analysis of about 620 of the donors. When HLA alleles, especially DR and DQ, strongly co-occurred, attributing TCR associations to individual alleles was difficult. The study gave a list of under 200 TCR beta chains associated with cytomegalovirus. In an earlier analysis of over 550 of the donors, most TCR beta V segments were observed in productive rearrangements about 90% or about 30% of the time, broadly matching IMGT annotations. While some public TCRs were present in many individuals, most TCR sequences turned up only very rarely across donors. Cytomegalovirus status was reported to be diagnosed by the classifier with high specificity and sensitivity in both the original and validation cohorts. In this cohort, only TCR beta chains were sequenced, and detectable features were limited by the absence of alpha or paired-chain data. Because the 87-base-pair reads could not distinguish some IMGT-functional V segments, including TRBV6-2 and TRBV6-3, those segments were excluded. A cluster of highly shared sequence variants was judged likely to be a technical artifact of the sequencing pipeline. According to a later analysis, most CMV-associated TCR beta chains appeared to be HLA-restricted, and the HLA associations seemed to be driven largely by CMV exposure. For the cohort, immune exposure information was limited to CMV serostatus. According to a later genetic analysis, donors in an Asian-associated ancestry cluster had fewer N-insertions in productive TCRs than the roughly 700-donor mean. In vitro tests confirmed that a few of the cytomegalovirus-associated TCR beta chains recognize cytomegalovirus antigens. V-gene and J-gene trimming of TCR beta chains was associated with a missense DCLRE1C variant in a later genetic analysis, and the association was replicated in an independent cohort. Because some donors lacked HLA typing at each locus, the association tests relied only on the typed subset. In a later analysis, the rate of TCR association differed among HLA loci, with DRB1 alleles having the most associated TCRs and HLA-C alleles having the fewest. In a later analysis, HLA-associated TCR beta chains were found to be more clonally expanded and to have lower generation probabilities than equally common non-associated chains. A further reported finding was that TCR beta sequences accurately predicted the HLA-A and HLA-B alleles for most subjects in the first cohort.

In total, approximately 700 healthy bone marrow donors made up the cohort. At the time of sampling, all cohort members were nominally healthy, though unrecorded immune exposures were likely present. The donor was CMV seropositive and belonged to the group of 250 to 300 seropositive cohort members. Each donor provided a peripheral blood sample, and peripheral blood mononuclear cells were used for TCR beta sequencing. Genomic DNA was extracted from the blood cell samples with the Qiagen DNeasy Blood Extraction Kit. CDR1 and CDR2 (SGHTA, FQGTGA) derive from the germline V gene. From its cysteine to its phenylalanine, the CDR3 spans 17 amino acids. Here the CDR3 DNA is all that survives: 51 bases in frame from base 1. The trim is 0 bases for V and 0 bases for J, with a gap of 12 bases between the germline ends.

This receptor was identified in a woman aged 40 to 55 in good health and CMV-seropositive. The sequencing sample was made of PBMCs. This sequence uses TRBV7-3 and TRBJ2-1; the D gene remains uncertain. The DNA is as follows: TGTGCCAGCAGCTTAACTCGGTCAGCGAACTCCTACAATGAGCAGTTCTTC. It codes for CASSLTRSANSYNEQFF.